The 18 T cell receptor beta chains below come from one sample, sequenced in a study of blood T cell repertoires in COVID-19. Repertoires were generated with immunoSEQ multiplex PCR, while TCRdb's copy carries only in-frame clones and drops some. The data show 200,000 to 250,000 clones, with approximately 91% seen just once and about 6.3% held by the top ten. Material: peripheral blood. These receptors came from a man aged 55 to 69 who had recovered from COVID-19.

The J gene is TRBJ2-1, the V gene TRBV7-2; 10 bases fit TRBD1. V trimming: 5 bases; J trimming: 10 bases; junction bases outside the gene matches: 2. CDR1 is SGHTA and CDR2 is FQGNSA in the germline V gene. This CDR3 region has 12 residues. The CDR3 coding sequence is TGTGCCAGCAGCCCGGGACAGGGGGAGCAGTTCTTC. Its translation is CASSPGQGEQFF.

In nucleotides, the CDR3 is TGTGCCAGCAGCCCCAGGACAGGGAGCACCGGGGAGCTGTTTTTT. As protein: CASSPRTGSTGELFF. The genes are TRBV7-2 and TRBJ2-2, with 8 bases aligning to TRBD1. The trim removed 5 bases at V and 4 bases at J, leaving 6 bases unmatched. CDR3 length: 15 amino acids. Germline V gene lookup returns CDR1 SGHTA and CDR2 FQGNSA.

This clone occurred many times. The chain carries TRBV3-1 (or the pseudogene TRBV3-2) and TRBJ2-3, with TRBD2 identical over 8 bases. V lost 0 bases to trimming and J lost 2 bases; unmatched junction nucleotides: 4. Germline CDR1 reads LGHDT; CDR2 reads YNNKEL (reference sequence). This CDR3 region has 16 residues. The CDR3 DNA reads as TGTGCCAGCAGCCAAGAAGTAGCGGGGTTCACAGATACGCAGTATTTT. Protein sequence: CASSQEVAGFTDTQYF.

This clone was picked up a small number of times. The chain has TRBV2 and TRBJ1-1, with D uncertain. Trimming cost V 6 bases and J 1 base, with 12 bases left between them. CDR3 size: 14 residues. Germline assignment: CDR1 SNHLY and CDR2 FYNNEI. CDR3 in amino acids: CASRGRAGNTEAFF. CDR3 coding DNA: TGTGCCAGCAGGGGTCGTGCAGGGAACACTGAAGCTTTCTTT.

This chain uses TRBV19 with TRBJ1-2; 9 bases align to TRBD1. Germline trimming cut 6 bases from V and 3 bases from J; bases unmatched to any gene: 8. This CDR3 region has 15 residues. Germline CDR1 and CDR2: LNHDA and SQIVND (reference sequence). In DNA form, the CDR3 reads TGTGCCAGTAGCGGGGGACAGGGAGGCGACTATGGCTACACCTTC. It translates to CASSGGQGGDYGYTF.

This clone was counted once. This chain connects TRBV5-4 to TRBJ2-1; 8 bases are a match to TRBD2. V lost 2 bases, J lost 14 bases, and 3 bases stayed unmatched. The CDR3 is made up of 11 amino acids. Looked up from germline, CDR1 is SGHNT and CDR2 is YYREEE (reference sequence). The CDR3 loop is CASSFSGLEFF. The CDR3 DNA sequence: TGTGCCAGCAGCTTTTCGGGACTAGAGTTCTTC.

This rearrangement joins TRBV9 to TRBJ1-1; D ambiguous. The V gene's germline CDR1 is SGDLS and CDR2 YYNGEE. Between the trimmed V and J ends, which lost 3 bases and 7 bases, there was a span of 10 bases. This CDR3 comprises 12 residues. CDR3 protein: CASSGLSGEAFF. CDR3 DNA: TGTGCCAGCAGCGGACTTAGCGGTGAAGCTTTCTTT.

The J gene is TRBJ1-1, the V gene TRBV21-1. TRBV21-1 is labeled a pseudogene. This CDR3 has 20 residues. CDR3 nucleotide sequence: TGTGCCAGCAGCAAAGATCGGTGGTTTAGGGGGGGCGTCTCAAACACTGAAGCTTTCTTT. Amino acid sequence: CASSKDRWFRGGVSNTEAFF.

This chain connects TRBV19 to TRBJ2-7, with 7 positions matching TRBD2. CDR1 is LNHDA and CDR2 is SQIVND in the germline V gene (reference sequence). V lost 4 bases to trimming and J lost 0 bases; unmatched junction nucleotides: 6. The CDR3 extends over 15 amino acids. The CDR3 bases are TGTGCCAGTAGTACGCCTAGCGGCCTCTCCTACGAGCAGTACTTC. Translating it yields CASSTPSGLSYEQYF. Complete variable domain (other parts from reference TRBV19 and TRBJ2-7): DGGITQSPKYLFRKEGQNVTLSCEQNLNHDAMYWYRQDPGQGLRLIYYSQIVNDFQKGDIAEGYSVSREKKESFPLTVTSAQKNPTAFYLCASSTPSGLSYEQYFGPGTRLTVT.

CDR3 DNA: TGTGCCAGCAGAAGGACCGGGGAGGTTGACGAGCAGTACTTC. Protein product: CASRRTGEVDEQYF. The chain employs TRBV27 and TRBJ2-7; the D gene is possibly TRBD2 (6 bases). Between the trimmed V and J ends, which lost 6 bases and 5 bases, there was a span of 17 bases. CDR3 length equals 14 residues. CDR1 and CDR2 (germline): MNHEY, SMNVEV (reference sequence).

This rearrangement joins TRBV5-1 to TRBJ1-1; maybe TRBD1 (5 bases). This CDR3 region has 14 residues. The germline V gene has CDR1 SGHRS and CDR2 YFSETQ. V shed 4 bases and J shed 4 bases, with 14 bases lying between them. In nucleotides, the CDR3 is TGCGCCAGCAGCCCCAGGGAGGGGTTCACTGAAGCTTTCTTT. Translation: CASSPREGFTEAFF.

V is TRBV6-5 and J is TRBJ2-7, with 10 bases matching TRBD2. The germline V gene encodes CDR1 MNHEY and CDR2 SVGAGI. Trimming removed 7 bases from V and 4 bases from J; junction bases left unmatched: 10. The CDR3 loop spans 15 amino acids. The CDR3 region is CASTRGASGRYEQYF. The CDR3 DNA sequence: TGTGCCAGCACCCGAGGGGCTAGCGGGAGATACGAGCAGTACTTC.

The CDR3 DNA reads as TGCAGCTCCTGGACAGGGAGAGAGCAGTACTTC. Residues: CSSWTGREQYF. The chain links TRBV29-1 to TRBJ2-7; 8 bases line up with TRBD1. CDR1 and CDR2 from the germline V gene are SQVTM and ANQGSEA. The ends lost 8 bases at V and 7 bases at J; junction bases unmatched: 7. The CDR3 is 11 residues long.

This chain uses TRBV11-1 with TRBJ2-1, with 9 bases that match TRBD2. Germline V CDR1 and CDR2: SGHAT, FQDESV (reference sequence). V was pared by 8 bases and J by 8 bases, with 10 bases of the junction left unmatched. The CDR3 has 14 amino acids. CDR3 nucleotide sequence: TGTGCCAGCGACGCTGGACTAGCGATCCATGAGCAGTTCTTC. Its protein is CASDAGLAIHEQFF.

The chain combines TRBV27 with TRBJ2-7; 11 bases line up with TRBD2. The germline CDR1 and CDR2 sequences are MNHEY and SMNVEV (reference sequence). The CDR3 totals 22 residues. The J segment lost 5 bases and the V segment lost 3 bases, leaving 27 bases of the junction unmatched. The CDR3 sequence: CASSFEPPGLAGNGLGKNEQYF. The CDR3 region has the DNA TGTGCCAGCAGTTTCGAACCGCCAGGACTAGCGGGCAACGGGTTGGGAAAAAACGAGCAGTACTTC.

The CDR3 DNA reads as TGTGCCACCAGTGATTTTAGAGGGCCTGACACCGGGGAGCTGTTTTTT. As protein: CATSDFRGPDTGELFF. The chain combines TRBV24-1 with TRBJ2-2; the D gene is possibly TRBD2 (5 bases). CDR1 is KGHDR, CDR2 SFDVKD, per germline. Between the trimmed V and J ends, which lost 1 base and 3 bases, there was a span of 11 bases. The CDR3 spans 16 residues.

The chain is built from TRBV5-1 and TRBJ1-3; D possibly corresponds to TRBD1 (6 bases). The CDR3 consists of 15 residues. Germline assignment: CDR1 SGHRS and CDR2 YFSETQ. The V and J ends lost 4 bases and 7 bases respectively, with 18 bases between them. The CDR3 DNA reads TGCGCCAGCAGCCCACAGGGAAGCGAAGGGAACACCATATATTTT. Protein: CASSPQGSEGNTIYF.

The chain uses TRBV6-1 and TRBJ2-3; a possible D gene is TRBD2 (6 bases). In germline, CDR1 is MNHNS, CDR2 SASEGT. The CDR3 loop spans 14 amino acids. V lost 2 bases to trimming and J lost 8 bases, with 14 bases between them. DNA for the CDR3: TGTGCCAGCAGTGAAACACCCTCCGGGGGTACGCAGTATTTT. Amino acid sequence: CASSETPSGGTQYF.